Detailed here is one TCR beta chain. As yet, its antigen is unknown. The sample originates from a study of cytomegalovirus exposure and HLA in healthy donors. Overall study results and limits: A later analysis reported that several of the most significant clusters appeared to be linked to common viral pathogens, among them Epstein-Barr virus.

Researchers ran the PCR with 60 Vbeta and 13 Jbeta primers. The repertoire was sequenced with immunoSEQ multiplex PCR; TCRdb's copy has only in-frame clones and lacks some. This table has under 200,000 clones, around 83% appearing once. Sequencing input: PBMCs. The sequence came from a man in his forties in good health and CMV-seropositive.

In nucleotides, the CDR3 is TGTGCCAGCAGCTTAGCCGAGAACTACGAGCAGTACTTC. Its translation is CASSLAENYEQYF. The chain couples TRBV5-5 to TRBJ2-7, with D uncertain. CDR3 size: 13 residues. Germline CDR1 and CDR2: SGHKS and YYEKEE (reference sequence). The ends were cut back, 2 bases at V and 3 bases at J, with 9 bases in the middle.